The 3 T cell receptor beta chains listed next were all sequenced from one sample in a study of shared clonotypes between healthy human individuals. The protocol was immunoSEQ multiplex PCR, while the TCRdb copy is restricted to in-frame clones and leaves out a portion. The top ten hold 10% to 15% of the sample, which has fewer than 650,000 clones, 76% seen once. Material for sequencing was PBMCs. The receptors shown here come from a woman between 40 and 55 years old in good health. Some clones in this sample may be carry-over from other donors' samples.

A word on this clone: This sequence may be a read error, since a much larger clone differs from it by one base. The chain couples TRBV6-4 to TRBJ2-5, with 9 bases matching TRBD2. V was pared by 4 bases and J by 1 base, with 7 bases of the junction left unmatched. The CDR3 is made up of 16 amino acids. Germline CDR1 reads MRHNA; CDR2 reads SNTAGT. This CDR3 is CASSATTSGSQETQYF. In nucleotides, the CDR3 is TGTGCCAGCAGTGCCACGACTAGCGGATCCCAAGAGACCCAGTACTTC.

This clone was seen more than once but under ten times. V usage is TRBV7-9 and J usage is TRBJ1-4; the match to TRBD1 covers 10 bases. This CDR3 is 13 amino acids long. V was pared by 11 bases and J by 10 bases, with 10 bases of the junction left unmatched. CDR1 is SEHNR, CDR2 FQNEAQ, per germline (reference sequence). CDR3 sequence: CACTWDRGGKLFF. The CDR3 bases are TGTGCCTGCACGTGGGACAGGGGCGGAAAACTGTTTTTT.

The chain links TRBV5-1 to TRBJ2-5, with a weak D call TRBD1 (6 bases). Germline CDR1 is SGHRS and CDR2 is YFSETQ. This CDR3 is built from 14 residues. V shed 4 bases and J shed 4 bases, with 14 bases lying between them. The CDR3, as DNA: TGCGCCAGCAGCGGAACAGGGACCGGAGAGACCCAGTACTTC. This translates into CASSGTGTGETQYF.